The present T cell receptor beta chain was sequenced within a study of cytomegalovirus exposure and HLA in healthy donors. Comments on this clone: Its antigen is still unknown.

Study results and caveats: The study reported that TCR beta sequences accurately predicted HLA-A and HLA-B alleles in most subjects. In a later analysis, most CMV-associated TCR beta chains appeared HLA-restricted. Equally common other TCR beta chains were less clonally expanded than HLA-associated ones, a later analysis found.

Primers for the PCR totalled 60 Vbeta and 13 Jbeta. Using immunoSEQ multiplex PCR, the repertoire was profiled, and TCRdb retains in-frame clones only, with some absent. The repertoire has 150,000 or so clones, more than 75% of them found once; the top ten carry roughly 8%. This CDR3 region has 12 residues. Trimming removed 3 bases from V and 3 bases from J, with 5 bases in between. Germline V gene lookup returns CDR1 SEHNR and CDR2 FQNEAQ (reference sequence). The source is a man aged 25-45 years in good health and CMV-seropositive. V usage is TRBV7-9 and J usage is TRBJ1-1; D ambiguous. Sequencing was done on a sample of PBMCs. This CDR3 is CASSFMYTEAFF. The CDR3 bases are TGTGCCAGCAGCTTCATGTACACTGAAGCTTTCTTT. Full variable domain (outside the CDR3, taken from reference TRBV7-9 and TRBJ1-1): DTGVSQNPRHKITKRGQNVTFRCDPISEHNRLYWYRQTLGQGPEFLTYFQNEAQLEKSRLLSDRFSAERPKGSFSTLEIQRTEQGDSAMYLCASSFMYTEAFFGQGTRLTVV.